This T cell receptor beta chain was profiled in a study of blood T cell repertoires in COVID-19. Study background: Sites in the United States, Italy and Spain provided acute and convalescent COVID-19 samples. T cells, B-cell-depleted T cells, or PBMCs supplied cDNA or gDNA.

The CDR3 extends over 15 amino acids. V lost 4 bases, J lost 6 bases, and 9 bases stayed unmatched. Germline CDR1 ENHRY, CDR2 SYGVKD. As processed by the authors: Estimation of nucleated cell counts relied on the amplification of reference gene primers. Profiled with immunoSEQ multiplex PCR; TCRdb holds only in-frame clones, not every one. V and J calls plus clone size are reproduced from that table; the DNA served to infer D and trimming. The table includes about 51,000 clones, 70% to 90% detected once. Sequencing was carried out using peripheral blood. V usage is TRBV10-3 and J usage is TRBJ1-2, with 9 bases identical to TRBD1. This sequence originates from a man in his sixties with acute or convalescent COVID-19. CDR3 amino acids: CAISVGQGFVDGYTF. In DNA, the CDR3 is TGTGCCATCAGTGTGGGACAGGGATTTGTGGATGGCTACACCTTC.